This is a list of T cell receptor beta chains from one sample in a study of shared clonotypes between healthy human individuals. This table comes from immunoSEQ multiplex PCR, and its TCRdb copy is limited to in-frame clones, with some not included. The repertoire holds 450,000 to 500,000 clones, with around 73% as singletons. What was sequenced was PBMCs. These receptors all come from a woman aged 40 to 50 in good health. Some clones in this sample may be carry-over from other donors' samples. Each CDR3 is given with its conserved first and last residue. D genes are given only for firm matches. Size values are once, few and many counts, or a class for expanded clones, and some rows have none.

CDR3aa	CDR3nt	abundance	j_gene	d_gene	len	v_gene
CASSEGGRGKIEAFF	TGTGCCAGCAGTGAAGGGGGCCGGGGGAAAATTGAAGCTTTCTTT	-	TRBJ1-1	-	15	TRBV2
CASSRGLAGTNTGELFF	TGTGCCAGTAGCCGGGGACTAGCGGGGACGAACACCGGGGAGCTGTTTTTT	-	TRBJ2-2	TRBD2	17	TRBV19
CASSQVLGYEQFF	TGTGCCAGCAGCCAAGTTTTGGGGTATGAGCAGTTCTTC	-	TRBJ2-1	-	13	TRBV14
CASSTGQNSYEQYF	TGTGCCAGTAGTACGGGACAAAACTCCTACGAGCAGTACTTC	few	TRBJ2-7	-	14	TRBV19
CASSFRTISYNEQFF	TGTGCCAGCAGTTTCCGGACTATATCCTACAATGAGCAGTTCTTC	-	TRBJ2-1	-	15	TRBV28
CASSREVGNTEAFF	TGTGCCAGCTCACGGGAGGTTGGAAACACTGAAGCTTTCTTT	few	TRBJ1-1	-	14	TRBV18
CASSLVLGRTNNEQFF	TGTGCCAGCAGCTTAGTTCTTGGCAGGACGAACAATGAGCAGTTCTTC	-	TRBJ2-1	-	16	TRBV7-8
CASTKPGTGDNEQFF	TGTGCCAGCACAAAACCCGGGACAGGGGACAATGAGCAGTTCTTC	-	TRBJ2-1	TRBD1	15	TRBV6-1
CASSYGGRDTDTQYF	TGTGCCAGCAGTTACGGCGGGAGGGACACAGATACGCAGTATTTT	-	TRBJ2-3	TRBD2	15	TRBV6-6
CASSQTSGGQETQYF	TGTGCCAGCAGCCAGACTAGCGGAGGGCAAGAGACCCAGTACTTC	-	TRBJ2-5	TRBD2	15	TRBV2
CASSGGATYGYTF	TGTGCCAGCAGTGGAGGGGCAACCTATGGCTACACCTTC	few	TRBJ1-2	-	13	TRBV2
CASSLGQGMDGYTF	TGCGCCAGCAGCTTGGGACAGGGGATGGATGGCTACACCTTC	-	TRBJ1-2	TRBD1	14	TRBV5-1
CASSERQGPPYQETQYF	TGTGCCAGCAGTGAAAGACAGGGGCCCCCGTACCAAGAGACCCAGTACTTC	once	TRBJ2-5	TRBD1	17	TRBV7-3
CASREPKRGRDTQYF	TGTGCCAGCAGGGAACCAAAAAGGGGGAGAGATACGCAGTATTTT	many	TRBJ2-3	-	15	TRBV6-5
CASSTHIGTGYTSEQFF	TGTGCCAGCAGTACCCACATCGGGACAGGGTATACTAGTGAGCAGTTCTTC	-	TRBJ2-1	-	17	TRBV21-1
CASSRTASNQPQHF	TGTGCCAGCAGTCGGACAGCGAGCAATCAGCCCCAGCATTTT	-	TRBJ1-5	-	14	TRBV2
CASSDGTGHTDTQYF	TGTGCCAGCAGTGACGGTACAGGTCACACAGATACGCAGTATTTT	-	TRBJ2-3	-	15	TRBV6-4
CASSLDVSGSGANVLTF	TGCGCCAGCAGCTTGGATGTGAGTGGGTCTGGGGCCAACGTCCTGACTTTC	-	TRBJ2-6	-	17	TRBV5-1
CASSYPGQGNYEQYF	TGTGCCAGCAGTTACCCGGGACAGGGGAACTACGAGCAGTACTTC	few	TRBJ2-7	TRBD1	15	TRBV6-6
CASSQQGGDNSPLHF	TGTGCCAGCAGCCAACAGGGGGGGGATAATTCACCCCTCCACTTT	-	TRBJ1-6	TRBD1	15	TRBV6-6
CASSQVEDPKEQYF	TGTGCCAGCAGCCAAGTGGAGGACCCCAAAGAGCAGTACTTC	few	TRBJ2-7	-	14	TRBV4-2
CAISEGGTQYF	TGTGCCATCAGTGAAGGGGGTACGCAGTATTTT	-	TRBJ2-3	-	11	TRBV10-3
CAISEGSSYNEQFF	TGTGCCATCAGTGAAGGGAGCTCCTACAATGAGCAGTTCTTC	many	TRBJ2-1	-	14	TRBV10-3
CASSLGGFEKLFF	TGTGCCAGCAGTTTGGGGGGATTTGAAAAACTGTTTTTT	-	TRBJ1-4	-	13	TRBV28
CAWEADGGDEQYF	TGTGCCTGGGAGGCGGACGGGGGGGACGAGCAGTACTTC	once	TRBJ2-7	TRBD2	13	TRBV30
CASSLGVPNTEAFF	TGTGCCAGCAGCTTAGGAGTACCGAACACTGAAGCTTTCTTT	-	TRBJ1-1	-	14	TRBV13
CASSLATDISIYGYTF	TGTGCCAGCAGCTTAGCGACAGATATATCCATCTATGGCTACACCTTC	-	TRBJ1-2	-	16	TRBV7-2
CAGKYSGTGNEQYF	TGTGCCGGAAAATATTCCGGGACAGGGAACGAGCAGTACTTC	-	TRBJ2-7	TRBD1	14	TRBV6-1
CASSAGTNTKQFF	TGTGCCAGCAGCGCCGGGACTAACACAAAGCAGTTCTTC	-	TRBJ2-1	TRBD2	13	TRBV9
CASSQTGGAGEQYF	TGCGCCAGCAGTCAGACAGGGGGCGCGGGCGAGCAGTACTTC	-	TRBJ2-7	TRBD1	14	TRBV23-1
CASSQRAGNQETQYF	TGTGCCAGCAGCCAAAGAGCGGGGAACCAAGAGACCCAGTACTTC	-	TRBJ2-5	TRBD2	15	TRBV7-3
CASSVGVGGHQPQHF	TGTGCCAGCAGCGTAGGTGTCGGGGGTCATCAGCCCCAGCATTTT	-	TRBJ1-5	-	15	TRBV9
CASSYRNMNTEAFF	TGTGCCAGCAGTTACAGGAATATGAACACTGAAGCTTTCTTT	-	TRBJ1-1	-	14	TRBV28
CASSPGRRETQYF	TGTGCCAGCAGCCCCGGGAGGAGGGAGACCCAGTACTTC	-	TRBJ2-5	TRBD2	13	TRBV9
CASGQNEKLFF	TGTGCCAGCGGGCAGAATGAAAAACTGTTTTTT	-	TRBJ1-4	-	11	TRBV28
CASSLQGYEQYF	TGTGCCAGCAGCTTACAGGGTTACGAGCAGTACTTC	-	TRBJ2-7	-	12	TRBV7-2
CASSLLVRVTTEAFF	TGTGCCAGCAGTTTATTAGTTCGTGTGACCACTGAAGCTTTCTTT	once	TRBJ1-1	-	15	TRBV28
CASKLAGETSWGETQYF	TGTGCCAGCAAACTAGCGGGAGAGACGAGTTGGGGAGAGACCCAGTACTTC	-	TRBJ2-5	TRBD2	17	TRBV28
CASSIRAGTEAFF	TGTGCCAGTAGTATTCGGGCGGGTACTGAAGCTTTCTTT	-	TRBJ1-1	-	13	TRBV19
CASSIAAGVGGYTF	TGTGCCAGTAGTATCGCAGCAGGGGTAGGTGGCTACACCTTC	few	TRBJ1-2	-	14	TRBV19
CASSFTGPGNEKLFF	TGCGCCAGCAGCTTTACGGGCCCCGGCAATGAAAAACTGTTTTTT	-	TRBJ1-4	-	15	TRBV5-1
CASKHNLFGGYTF	TGTGCCAGCAAGCATAACCTCTTTGGTGGCTACACCTTC	-	TRBJ1-2	-	13	TRBV9
CASRPPGGELFF	TGTGCCAGCAGGCCTCCGGGCGGGGAGCTGTTTTTT	-	TRBJ2-2	-	12	TRBV7-3
CASSIIGQGGNQPQHF	TGTGCCAGTAGTATCATCGGACAGGGCGGGAATCAGCCCCAGCATTTT	-	TRBJ1-5	TRBD1	16	TRBV19
CASSVLSGRLYNEQFF	TGCGCCAGCAGCGTCCTTAGCGGGAGGCTGTACAATGAGCAGTTCTTC	-	TRBJ2-1	TRBD2	16	TRBV4-3
CASAEGGSYEQYF	TGTGCCAGCGCCGAAGGGGGCTCCTACGAGCAGTACTTC	-	TRBJ2-7	-	13	TRBV6-1